The sequence of this T cell receptor beta chain was determined in a study of blood T cell repertoires in COVID-19. About the research overall: The United States, Italy and Spain supplied acute and convalescent COVID-19 samples. T cells, B-cell-depleted T cells, or PBMCs provided the cDNA or gDNA that served as material.

The CDR3 runs 14 residues. Between the trimmed V and J ends, which lost 5 bases and 5 bases, there was a span of 12 bases. CDR1 and CDR2 (germline): MNHEY, SVGAGI. Study processing details: Amplification from reference gene primers served as the basis for estimated nucleated cell counts. TCRdb's table, derived via immunoSEQ multiplex PCR, lists solely in-frame clones and lacks some. That table is the source of V, J and clone size, and D and trimming were worked out from the DNA. The sample carries about 94,000 clones, about 80% recorded once. Sequenced input: peripheral blood. This rearrangement joins TRBV6-5 to TRBJ1-4, with D possibly TRBD1 on 6 matching bases. The source is a human donor in a cohort sampled during active COVID-19. The CDR3 bases are TGTGCCAGCAGTCGCGGACAGATAAATGAAAAACTGTTTTTT. Amino acids: CASSRGQINEKLFF.